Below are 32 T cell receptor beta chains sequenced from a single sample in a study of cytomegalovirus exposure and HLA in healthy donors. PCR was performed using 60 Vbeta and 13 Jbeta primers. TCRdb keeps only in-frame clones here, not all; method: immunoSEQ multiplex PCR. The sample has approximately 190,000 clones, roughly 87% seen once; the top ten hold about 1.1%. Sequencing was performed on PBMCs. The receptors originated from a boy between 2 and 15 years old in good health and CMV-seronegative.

The CDR3 region is CASSQDKGTSTEAFF. The CDR3 bases are TGTGCCAGCAGCCAAGATAAGGGGACTAGCACTGAAGCTTTCTTT. The chain carries TRBV14 and TRBJ1-1, with D possibly matching TRBD1 (5 bases). The CDR3 is 15 amino acids. Trimming stripped 0 bases from V and 4 bases from J, with 12 bases between. CDR1 is SGHDN, CDR2 FVKESK, per germline.

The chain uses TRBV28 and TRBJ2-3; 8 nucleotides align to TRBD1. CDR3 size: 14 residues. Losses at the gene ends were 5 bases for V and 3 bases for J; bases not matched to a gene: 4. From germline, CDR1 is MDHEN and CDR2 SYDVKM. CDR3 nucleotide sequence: TGTGCCAGCAGTGTGGACAGGGTAACAGATACGCAGTATTTT. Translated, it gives CASSVDRVTDTQYF.

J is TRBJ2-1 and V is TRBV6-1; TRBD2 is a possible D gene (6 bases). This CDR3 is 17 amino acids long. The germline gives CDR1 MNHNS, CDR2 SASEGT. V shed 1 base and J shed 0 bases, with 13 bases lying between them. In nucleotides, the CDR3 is TGTGCCAGCAGTGAAGACCCGGGAGCGGCCTCCTACAATGAGCAGTTCTTC. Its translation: CASSEDPGAASYNEQFF.

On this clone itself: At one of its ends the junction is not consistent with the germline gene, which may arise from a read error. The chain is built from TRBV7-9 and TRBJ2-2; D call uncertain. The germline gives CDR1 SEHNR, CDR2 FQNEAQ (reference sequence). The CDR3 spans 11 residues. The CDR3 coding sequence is TGTTCCAGCAGCCGCACCGGGGAGCTGTTTTTT. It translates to CSSSRTGELFF.

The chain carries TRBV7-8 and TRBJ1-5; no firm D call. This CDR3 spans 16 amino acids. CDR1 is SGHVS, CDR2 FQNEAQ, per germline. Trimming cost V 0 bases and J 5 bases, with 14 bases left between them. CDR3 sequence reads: CASSLARGKADQPQHF. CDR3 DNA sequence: TGTGCCAGCAGCTTAGCGCGAGGCAAGGCGGATCAGCCCCAGCATTTT.

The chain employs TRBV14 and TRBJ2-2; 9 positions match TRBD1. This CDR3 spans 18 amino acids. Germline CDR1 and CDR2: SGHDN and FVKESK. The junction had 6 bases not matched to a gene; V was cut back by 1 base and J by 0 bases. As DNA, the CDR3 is TGTGCCAGCAGCCAAGGAATATGGGACAGGGCGAACACCGGGGAGCTGTTTTTT. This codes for CASSQGIWDRANTGELFF.

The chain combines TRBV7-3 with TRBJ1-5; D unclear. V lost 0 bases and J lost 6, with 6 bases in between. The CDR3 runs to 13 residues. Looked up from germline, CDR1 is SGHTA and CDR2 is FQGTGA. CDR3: CASSLTMAQPQHF. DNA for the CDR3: TGTGCCAGCAGCTTAACGATGGCTCAGCCCCAGCATTTT.

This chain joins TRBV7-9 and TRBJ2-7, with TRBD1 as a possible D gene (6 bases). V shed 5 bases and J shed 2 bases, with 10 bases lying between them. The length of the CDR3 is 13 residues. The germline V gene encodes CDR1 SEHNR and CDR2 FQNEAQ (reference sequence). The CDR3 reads CASSPTGPYEQYF. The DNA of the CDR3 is TGTGCCAGCAGCCCGACAGGCCCCTACGAGCAGTACTTC.

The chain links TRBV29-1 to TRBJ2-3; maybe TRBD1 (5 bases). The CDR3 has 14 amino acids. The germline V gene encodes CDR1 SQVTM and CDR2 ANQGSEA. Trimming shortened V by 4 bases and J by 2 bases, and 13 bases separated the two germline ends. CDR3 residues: CSVATAPITDTQYF. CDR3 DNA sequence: TGCAGCGTTGCGACAGCTCCAATCACAGATACGCAGTATTTT.

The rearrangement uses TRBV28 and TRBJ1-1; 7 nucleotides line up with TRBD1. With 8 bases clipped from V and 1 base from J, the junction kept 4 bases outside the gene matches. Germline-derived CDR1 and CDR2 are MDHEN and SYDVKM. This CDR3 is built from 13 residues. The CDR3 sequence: CASARTGNTEAFF. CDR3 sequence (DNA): TGTGCCAGCGCGAGGACAGGGAACACTGAAGCTTTCTTT.

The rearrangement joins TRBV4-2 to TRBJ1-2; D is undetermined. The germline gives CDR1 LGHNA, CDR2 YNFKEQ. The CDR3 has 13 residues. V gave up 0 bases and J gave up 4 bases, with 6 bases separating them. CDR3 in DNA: TGTGCCAGCAGCCAAGATGGCAGCTATGGCTACACCTTC. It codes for CASSQDGSYGYTF.

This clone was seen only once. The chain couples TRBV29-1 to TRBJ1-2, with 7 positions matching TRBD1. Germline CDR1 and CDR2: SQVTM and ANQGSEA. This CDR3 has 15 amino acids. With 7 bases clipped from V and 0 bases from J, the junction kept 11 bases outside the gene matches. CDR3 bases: TGCAGCGGATCCGACAGGGTTGGGCCTAACTATGGCTACACCTTC. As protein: CSGSDRVGPNYGYTF.

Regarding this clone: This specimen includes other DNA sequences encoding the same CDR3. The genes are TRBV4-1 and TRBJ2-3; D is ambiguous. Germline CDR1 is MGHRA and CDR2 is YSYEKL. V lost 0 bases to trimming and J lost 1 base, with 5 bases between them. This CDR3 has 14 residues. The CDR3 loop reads CASSQDPGTDTQYF. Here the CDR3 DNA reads TGCGCCAGCAGCCAAGACCCAGGCACAGATACGCAGTATTTT.

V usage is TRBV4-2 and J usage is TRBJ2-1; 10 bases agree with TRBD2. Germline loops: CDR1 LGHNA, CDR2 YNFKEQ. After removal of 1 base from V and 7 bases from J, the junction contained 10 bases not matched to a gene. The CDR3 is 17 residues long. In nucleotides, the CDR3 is TGTGCCAGCAGCCAAGGAGCTAGCGGGGGCCCGGGAAATGAGCAGTTCTTC. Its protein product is CASSQGASGGPGNEQFF.

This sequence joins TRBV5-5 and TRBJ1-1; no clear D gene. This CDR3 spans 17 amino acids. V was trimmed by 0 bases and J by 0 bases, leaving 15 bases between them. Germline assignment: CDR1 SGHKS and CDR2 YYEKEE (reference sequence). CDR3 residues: CASSLDQVTDLNTEAFF. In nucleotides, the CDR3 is TGTGCCAGCAGCTTGGATCAGGTTACCGACCTGAACACTGAAGCTTTCTTT.

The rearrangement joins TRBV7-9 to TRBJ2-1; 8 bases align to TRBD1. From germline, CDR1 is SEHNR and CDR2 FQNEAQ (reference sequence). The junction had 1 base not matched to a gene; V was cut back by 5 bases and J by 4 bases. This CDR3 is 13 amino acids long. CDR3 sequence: CASSTGGYNEQFF. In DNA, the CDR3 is TGTGCCAGCAGCACAGGGGGGTACAATGAGCAGTTCTTC.

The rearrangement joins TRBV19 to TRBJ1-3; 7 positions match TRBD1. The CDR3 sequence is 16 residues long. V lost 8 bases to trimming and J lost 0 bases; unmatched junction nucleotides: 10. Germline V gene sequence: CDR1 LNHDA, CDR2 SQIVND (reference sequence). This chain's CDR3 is CASDRTGPSSGNTIYF. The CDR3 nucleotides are TGTGCCAGTGATCGGACAGGCCCCTCCTCTGGAAACACCATATATTTT.

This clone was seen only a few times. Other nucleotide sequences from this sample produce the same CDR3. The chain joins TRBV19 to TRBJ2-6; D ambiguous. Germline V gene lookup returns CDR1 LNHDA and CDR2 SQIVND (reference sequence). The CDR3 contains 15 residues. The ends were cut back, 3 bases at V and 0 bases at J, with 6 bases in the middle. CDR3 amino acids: CASSIGGSGANVLTF. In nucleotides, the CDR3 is TGTGCCAGTAGTATCGGTGGCTCTGGGGCCAACGTCCTGACTTTC.

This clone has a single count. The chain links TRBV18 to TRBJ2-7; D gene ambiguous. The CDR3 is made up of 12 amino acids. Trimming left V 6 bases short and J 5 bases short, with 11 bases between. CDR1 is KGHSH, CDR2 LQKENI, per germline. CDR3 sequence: CASSNPSNEQYF. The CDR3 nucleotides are TGTGCCAGCTCTAATCCCTCTAACGAGCAGTACTTC.

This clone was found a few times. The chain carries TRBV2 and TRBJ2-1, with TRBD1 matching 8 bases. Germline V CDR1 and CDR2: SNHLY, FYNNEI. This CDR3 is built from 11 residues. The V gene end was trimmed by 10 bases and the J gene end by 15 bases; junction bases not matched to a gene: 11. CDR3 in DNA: TGTGCCACCTTATCTTCCGGGACAGGGTTCTTC. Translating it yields CATLSSGTGFF.

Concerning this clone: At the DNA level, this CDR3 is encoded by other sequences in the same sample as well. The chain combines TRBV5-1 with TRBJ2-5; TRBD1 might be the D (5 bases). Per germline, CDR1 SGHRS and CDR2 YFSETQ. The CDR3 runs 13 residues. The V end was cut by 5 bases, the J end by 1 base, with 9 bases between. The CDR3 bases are TGCGCCAGCAGTTTACAGGTCCAAGAGACCCAGTACTTC. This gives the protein CASSLQVQETQYF. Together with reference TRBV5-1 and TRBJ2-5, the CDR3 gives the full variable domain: KAGVTQTPRYLIKTRGQQVTLSCSPISGHRSVSWYQQTPGQGLQFLFEYFSETQRNKGNFPGRFSGRQFSNSRSEMNVSTLELGDSALYLCASSLQVQETQYFGPGTRLLVL.

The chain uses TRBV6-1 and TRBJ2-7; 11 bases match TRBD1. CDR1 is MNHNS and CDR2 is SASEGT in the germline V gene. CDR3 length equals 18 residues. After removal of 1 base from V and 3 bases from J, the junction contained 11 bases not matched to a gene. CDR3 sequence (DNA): TGTGCCAGCAGTGAAGGATTTCCGGGACAGGGGGTTTACTACGAGCAGTACTTC. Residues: CASSEGFPGQGVYYEQYF.

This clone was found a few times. The CDR3 DNA sequence: TGCGCCAGCAGCTTGGCCTCAGGGCCGAACACTGAAGCTTTCTTT. It specifies CASSLASGPNTEAFF. The chain is built from TRBV5-1 and TRBJ1-1; D is possibly TRBD1 (5 bases). The length of the CDR3 is 15 residues. The germline V gene encodes CDR1 SGHRS and CDR2 YFSETQ. The V and J ends lost 0 bases and 1 base respectively, with 10 bases between them.

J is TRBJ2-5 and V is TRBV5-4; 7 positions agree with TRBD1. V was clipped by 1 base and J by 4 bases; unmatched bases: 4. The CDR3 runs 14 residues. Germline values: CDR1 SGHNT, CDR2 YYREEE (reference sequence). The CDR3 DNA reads TGTGCCAGCAGCTTGACAGGGGCGAGAGAGACCCAGTACTTC. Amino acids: CASSLTGARETQYF.

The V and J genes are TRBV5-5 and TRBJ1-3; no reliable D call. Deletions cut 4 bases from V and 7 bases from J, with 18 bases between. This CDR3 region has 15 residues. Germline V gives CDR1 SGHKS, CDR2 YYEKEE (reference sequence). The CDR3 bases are TGTGCCAGCAGCCTAACTCGAGGGTTTGGGAACACCATATATTTT. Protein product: CASSLTRGFGNTIYF.

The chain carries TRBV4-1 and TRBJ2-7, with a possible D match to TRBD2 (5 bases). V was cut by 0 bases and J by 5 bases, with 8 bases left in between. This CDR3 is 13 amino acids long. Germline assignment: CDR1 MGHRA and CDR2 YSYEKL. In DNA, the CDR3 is TGCGCCAGCAGCCAAGAGAGGGCCCACGAGCAGTACTTC. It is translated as CASSQERAHEQYF.

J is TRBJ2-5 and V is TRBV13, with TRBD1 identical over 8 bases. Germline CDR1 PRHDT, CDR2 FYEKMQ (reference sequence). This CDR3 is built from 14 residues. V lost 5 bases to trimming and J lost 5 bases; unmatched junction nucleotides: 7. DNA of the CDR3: TGTGCCAGCAGCCCGCGACAGGGGAGGGAGACCCAGTACTTC. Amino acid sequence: CASSPRQGRETQYF.

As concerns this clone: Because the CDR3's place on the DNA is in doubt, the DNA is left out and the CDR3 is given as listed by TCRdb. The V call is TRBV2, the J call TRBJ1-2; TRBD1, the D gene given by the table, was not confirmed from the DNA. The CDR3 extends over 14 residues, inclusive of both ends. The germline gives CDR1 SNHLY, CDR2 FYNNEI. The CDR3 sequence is CASSTSAGRGGYTF.

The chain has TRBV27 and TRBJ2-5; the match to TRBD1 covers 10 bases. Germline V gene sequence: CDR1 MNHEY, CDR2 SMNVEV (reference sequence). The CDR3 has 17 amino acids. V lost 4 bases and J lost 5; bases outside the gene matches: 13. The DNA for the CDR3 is TGTGCCAGCAGTTCACGGACAGGGGGAGGTTTAATGGAGACCCAGTACTTC. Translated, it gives CASSSRTGGGLMETQYF.

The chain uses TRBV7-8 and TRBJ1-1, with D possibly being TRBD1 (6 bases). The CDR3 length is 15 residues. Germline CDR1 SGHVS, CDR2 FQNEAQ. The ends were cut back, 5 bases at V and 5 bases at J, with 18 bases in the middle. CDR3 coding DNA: TGTGCCAGCAGCCAGCCTGGGGGCAGGGGAACTGAAGCTTTCTTT. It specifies CASSQPGGRGTEAFF. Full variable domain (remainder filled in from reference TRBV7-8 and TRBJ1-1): GAGVSQSPRYKVAKRGQDVALRCDPISGHVSLFWYQQALGQGPEFLTYFQNEAQLDKSGLPSDRFFAERPEGSVSTLKIQRTQQEDSAVYLCASSQPGGRGTEAFFGQGTRLTVV.

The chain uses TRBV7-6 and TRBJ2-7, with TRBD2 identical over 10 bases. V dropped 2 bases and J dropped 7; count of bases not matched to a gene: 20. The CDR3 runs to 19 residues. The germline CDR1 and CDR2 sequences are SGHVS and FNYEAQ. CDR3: CASSLSGASGGPLVREQYF. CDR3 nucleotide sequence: TGTGCCAGCAGCTTAAGCGGCGCTAGCGGGGGCCCCCTCGTGCGGGAGCAGTACTTC.

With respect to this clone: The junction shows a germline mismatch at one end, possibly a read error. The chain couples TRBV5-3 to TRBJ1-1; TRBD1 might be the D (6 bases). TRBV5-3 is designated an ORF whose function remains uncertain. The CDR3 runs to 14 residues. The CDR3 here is CARRLVAGVTEAFF. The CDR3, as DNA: TGTGCCAGAAGATTGGTAGCAGGGGTCACTGAAGCTTTCTTT.